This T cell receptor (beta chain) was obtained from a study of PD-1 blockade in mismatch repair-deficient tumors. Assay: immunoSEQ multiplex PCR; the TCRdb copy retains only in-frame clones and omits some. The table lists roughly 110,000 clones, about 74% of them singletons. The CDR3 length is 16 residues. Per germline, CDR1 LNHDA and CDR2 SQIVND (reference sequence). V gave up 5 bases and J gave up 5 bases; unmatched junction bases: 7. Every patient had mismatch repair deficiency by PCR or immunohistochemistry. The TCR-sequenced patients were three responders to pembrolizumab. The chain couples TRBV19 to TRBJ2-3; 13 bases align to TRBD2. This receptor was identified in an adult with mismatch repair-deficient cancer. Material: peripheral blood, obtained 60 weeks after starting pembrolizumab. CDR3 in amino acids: CASSANRLAGGDTQYF. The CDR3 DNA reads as TGTGCCAGTAGTGCCAACCGACTAGCGGGAGGAGATACGCAGTATTTT.